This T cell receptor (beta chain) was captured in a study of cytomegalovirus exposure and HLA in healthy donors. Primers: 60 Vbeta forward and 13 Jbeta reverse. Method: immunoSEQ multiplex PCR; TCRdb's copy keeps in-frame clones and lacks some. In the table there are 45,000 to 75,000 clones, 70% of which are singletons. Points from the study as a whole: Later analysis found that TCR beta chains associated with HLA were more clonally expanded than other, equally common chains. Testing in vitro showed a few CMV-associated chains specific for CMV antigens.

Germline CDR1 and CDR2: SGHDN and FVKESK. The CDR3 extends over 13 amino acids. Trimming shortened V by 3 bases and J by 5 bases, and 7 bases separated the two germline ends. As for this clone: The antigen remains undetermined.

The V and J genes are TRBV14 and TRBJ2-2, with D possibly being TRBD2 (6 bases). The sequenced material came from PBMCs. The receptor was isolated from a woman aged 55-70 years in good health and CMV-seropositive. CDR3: CASSQGGTGELFF. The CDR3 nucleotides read TGTGCCAGCAGCCAGGGGGGTACCGGGGAGCTGTTTTTT.